This TCR beta chain appears in the sequencing data of a study of control samples from healthy donors and cancer patients. CDR1 is GTSNPN and CDR2 is SVGIG in the germline V gene (reference sequence). Trimming took 5 bases from V and 9 from J; bases not matched to a gene: 9. This CDR3 has 15 amino acids. Profiling relied on immunoSEQ multiplex PCR, and the TCRdb table lists in-frame clones only, not all of them. The sample carries 110,000 or so clones, 80% to 90% recorded once. The origin of this receptor is a woman in her forties or fifties in good health. Material for sequencing was blood. The chain couples TRBV30 to TRBJ2-3; TRBD2 agrees at 15 bases. CDR3 in amino acids: CAWGGLAGGPDTQYF. For the CDR3, the DNA is TGTGCCTGGGGGGGACTAGCGGGGGGCCCCGACACGCAGTATTTT.